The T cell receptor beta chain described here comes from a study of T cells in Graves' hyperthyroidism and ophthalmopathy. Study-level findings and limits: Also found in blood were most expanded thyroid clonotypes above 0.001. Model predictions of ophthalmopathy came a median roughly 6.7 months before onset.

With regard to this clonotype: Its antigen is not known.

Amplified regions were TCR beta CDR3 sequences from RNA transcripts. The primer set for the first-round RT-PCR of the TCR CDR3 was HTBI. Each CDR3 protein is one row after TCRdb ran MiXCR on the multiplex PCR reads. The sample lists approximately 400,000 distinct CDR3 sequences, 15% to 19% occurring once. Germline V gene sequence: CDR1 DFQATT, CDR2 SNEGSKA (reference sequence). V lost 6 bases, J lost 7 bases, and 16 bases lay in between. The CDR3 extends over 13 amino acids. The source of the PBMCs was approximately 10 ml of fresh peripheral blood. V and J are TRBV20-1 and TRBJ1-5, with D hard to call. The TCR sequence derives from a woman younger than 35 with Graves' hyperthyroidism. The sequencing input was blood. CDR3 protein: CSARTAPKQPQHF. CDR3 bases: TGCAGTGCGCGGACGGCTCCAAAGCAGCCCCAGCATTTT.